Included here is one T cell receptor beta chain sequence, with context. These data belong to a study of CD8 T cells in Susac syndrome. Germline V gene sequence: CDR1 SGHAT, CDR2 FQNNGV. Trimming took 2 bases from V and 1 from J, leaving 5 bases between them. CDR3 length equals 13 residues. RNA, at about 0.5 to 1 ug, was reverse transcribed with random hexamers. TCRdb independently ran MiXCR on the immunoSEQ multiplex PCR reads; one entry per CDR3 protein. The table lists some 140,000 distinct CDR3 sequences, over 90% of them singletons, with 0.18% in the top ten. The chain uses TRBV11-2 and TRBJ1-1, with D uncertain. The source is a human donor with Susac syndrome. The material sequenced was CD8+ T cells from PBMCs. The CDR3 reads CASSLMANTEAFF. CDR3 coding DNA: TGTGCCAGCAGCTTAATGGCGAACACTGAAGCTTTCTTT.